The clone carrying this T cell receptor (beta chain) was detected ten times or more. This sample is drawn from a study of T cell repertoires in cytomegalovirus infection. TCRdb used MiXCR to reprocess the reads, holding one entry per CDR3 protein. The sample holds 560,000 or so distinct CDR3 sequences; 16% are singletons and the top ten take about 24%. This clonotype was sampled from a human donor in good health (CMV status not recorded). Some clones in this sample may be carry-over from other donors' samples. Sequencing was done on a sample of CD8+ T cells from PBMCs.

CDR3 sequence reads: CASSQGSGGGADTQYF. The CDR3 nucleotides are TGTGCCAGCAGCCAAGGAAGCGGAGGGGGAGCAGATACGCAGTATTTT. The rearrangement joins TRBV4-2 to TRBJ2-3; D is possibly TRBD1 or TRBD2 (6 bases each). V dropped 1 base and J dropped 4 bases, with 15 bases sitting between them. The CDR3 covers 16 residues. CDR1 LGHNA and CDR2 YNFKEQ come from the germline V gene.